Following are 29 T cell receptor beta chains from one sample sequenced in a study of T-cell memory formation after mild COVID-19. From the 5' RACE reads, TCRdb called clonotypes with MiXCR, one entry per CDR3 protein. The profile covers some 350,000 distinct CDR3 sequences, with roughly 13% appearing a single time and about 20% taken by the ten largest. The sample comprised PBMCs or a T cell subset sorted from them (not recorded which). The origin of the receptors is a man aged 18 to 29 who had mild COVID-19 (a few samples of this study predate the infection). Cell type and time point are not known.

This clonotype turned up a few times. The rearrangement links TRBV12-3 or TRBV12-4 to TRBJ2-7, with TRBD1 matching over 8 bases. The CDR3 loop spans 15 amino acids. Trimming cost V 6 bases and J 4 bases; bases outside gene matches: 11. The CDR3 sequence: CASSLRRQGLYEQYF. The CDR3 coding sequence is TGTGCCAGCAGCCTCCGGAGACAGGGGTTATACGAGCAGTACTTC.

This clonotype was detected many times. The rearrangement joins TRBV6-5 to TRBJ2-7; 7 bases fit TRBD1. This CDR3 is 17 amino acids long. Germline V gives CDR1 MNHEY, CDR2 SVGAGI. J was trimmed by 1 base and V by 2 bases; bases with no gene match: 11. CDR3 amino acids: CASSYGFRAGGSYEQYF. Written as DNA, the CDR3 is TGTGCCAGCAGTTACGGTTTCAGGGCAGGGGGATCCTACGAGCAGTACTTC.

This clonotype has a handful of counts. The CDR3 DNA follows: TGTGCCAGCAGCCGGATGGCGGGGGGGGCCACAGATACGCAGTATTTT. Its protein is CASSRMAGGATDTQYF. J is TRBJ2-3 and V is TRBV7-2, with 9 nucleotides matching TRBD2. J was trimmed by 2 bases and V by 5 bases; bases with no gene match: 8. There are 16 residues in the CDR3. Looked up from germline, CDR1 is SGHTA and CDR2 is FQGNSA.

The chain has TRBV24-1 and TRBJ2-1; D not certain. The V gene's germline CDR1 is KGHDR and CDR2 SFDVKD. This CDR3 has 15 residues. V was shortened by 2 bases and J by 6 bases, with 13 bases between the two germline ends. CDR3 sequence reads: CATSDSRRFGNEQFF. For the CDR3, the DNA is TGTGCCACCAGTGATTCGCGCAGATTCGGCAATGAGCAGTTCTTC.

In this sample, this clonotype turned up a few times. The V call is TRBV12-3 or TRBV12-4, the J call TRBJ2-1; 12 bases match TRBD2. Trimming removed 8 bases from V and 4 bases from J; junction bases left unmatched: 21. The CDR3 totals 20 residues. This chain's CDR3 is CASGLRLLLAGGNVYNEQFF. As DNA, the CDR3 is TGTGCCAGCGGCCTCAGACTTTTACTAGCGGGGGGCAACGTTTACAATGAGCAGTTCTTC.

V gene TRBV14 combines with J gene TRBJ2-2; TRBD2 agrees at 8 bases. This CDR3 has 17 residues. The J segment lost 7 bases and the V segment lost 2 bases, leaving 12 bases of the junction unmatched. Germline V gene lookup returns CDR1 SGHDN and CDR2 FVKESK. The CDR3 coding sequence is TGTGCCAGCAGCCAACTTGGGACTAGGGGTGTTGGCGGGGAGCTGTTTTTT. Translating it yields CASSQLGTRGVGGELFF. The complete variable domain, with remaining parts taken from reference TRBV14 and TRBJ2-2, reads EAGVTQFPSHSVIEKGQTVTLRCDPISGHDNLYWYRRVMGKEIKFLLHFVKESKQDESGMPNNRFLAERTGGTYSTLKVQPAELEDSGVYFCASSQLGTRGVGGELFFGEGSRLTVL.

This clonotype was counted between two and nine times. V is TRBV18 and J is TRBJ1-3, with D possibly TRBD1 on 6 matching bases. The CDR3 extends over 16 amino acids. Deletions cut 3 bases from V and 4 bases from J, with 16 bases between. In germline, CDR1 is KGHSH, CDR2 LQKENI. CDR3 in DNA: TGTGCCAGCTCACCCTCGGACAGTTCGTACGGAAACACCATATATTTT. It translates to CASSPSDSSYGNTIYF.

This clonotype has more than one count but fewer than ten. This chain connects TRBV20-1 to TRBJ2-7; 9 bases agree with TRBD1. Trimming took 4 bases from V and 2 from J; bases not matched to a gene: 3. The length of the CDR3 is 13 residues. In germline, CDR1 is DFQATT, CDR2 SNEGSKA (reference sequence). The CDR3 sequence: CSATTGGTYEQYF. The CDR3 DNA is TGCAGTGCTACGACAGGGGGGACCTACGAGCAGTACTTC.

This clonotype showed up just a few times. The CDR3 here is CASSRQPGNEQFF. The CDR3 DNA reads as TGTGCCAGCAGCCGTCAGCCAGGAAATGAGCAGTTCTTC. J is TRBJ2-1 and V is TRBV3-1, with unresolved D. This CDR3 contains 13 residues. The germline V and J ends were trimmed by 4 bases and 7 bases, with 11 bases remaining between them. Germline V CDR1 and CDR2: LGHDT, YNNKEL (reference sequence).

This clonotype was recorded a few times. The V gene is TRBV4-2, the J gene TRBJ1-1; 7 positions match TRBD1. Germline values: CDR1 LGHNA, CDR2 YNFKEQ. V lost 4 bases to trimming and J lost 3 bases; unmatched junction nucleotides: 11. The CDR3 is 16 amino acids. CDR3 sequence reads: CASSPGLQGGDTEAFF. The CDR3 nucleotides read TGTGCCAGCAGCCCTGGCCTTCAGGGGGGCGACACTGAAGCTTTCTTT.

V is TRBV5-1 and J is TRBJ1-1, with D maybe TRBD1 (5 bases). V dropped 1 base and J dropped 5 bases, with 15 bases sitting between them. CDR3 size: 15 residues. Germline CDR1 SGHRS, CDR2 YFSETQ. DNA for the CDR3: TGCGCCAGCAGCTTGTACGGGCAGGGAGGTACTGAAGCTTTCTTT. Its protein is CASSLYGQGGTEAFF.

This clonotype was seen only a few times. The chain carries TRBV7-9 and TRBJ1-1; maybe TRBD1 (6 bases). CDR1 and CDR2 (germline): SEHNR, FQNEAQ (reference sequence). The CDR3 length is 12 residues. V dropped 7 bases and J dropped 7 bases, with 13 bases sitting between them. The CDR3 is CASTGQPYEAFF. DNA for the CDR3: TGTGCCAGCACCGGACAGCCCTATGAAGCTTTCTTT.

This clonotype was observed a handful of times. CDR3 amino acids: CASSVEGMGTPSEKLFF. The CDR3, as DNA: TGTGCCAGCAGCGTAGAGGGAATGGGAACGCCATCCGAAAAACTGTTTTTT. J is TRBJ1-4 and V is TRBV9; D gene ambiguous. Germline CDR1 SGDLS, CDR2 YYNGEE. V lost 0 bases to trimming and J lost 8 bases, with 20 bases between them. This CDR3 region has 17 residues.

In this sample, this clonotype turned up a few times. The J gene is TRBJ2-7, the V gene TRBV7-2; TRBD2 matches 8 bases. Germline V gene data show CDR1 as SGHTA and CDR2 as FQGNSA. The CDR3 spans 14 residues. With 3 bases clipped from V and 3 bases from J, the junction kept 4 bases outside the gene matches. The CDR3 is CASSFGLAGYEQYF. For the CDR3, the DNA is TGTGCCAGCAGCTTCGGTCTAGCGGGCTACGAGCAGTACTTC.

This clonotype was seen a handful of times. The rearrangement joins TRBV6-5 to TRBJ1-2, with 7 bases lining up with TRBD1. Trimming at V came to 7 bases and at J to 5 bases, leaving 10 bases not matched to a gene. There are 14 residues in the CDR3. The germline gives CDR1 MNHEY, CDR2 SVGAGI. The CDR3 region has the DNA TGTGCCAGCACCTCCGGGACAGTGGGATATGGCTACACCTTC. This translates into CASTSGTVGYGYTF.

The chain uses TRBV12-3 or TRBV12-4 and TRBJ2-7; the D call may be TRBD1 or TRBD2 (5 bases each). V lost 5 bases to trimming and J lost 4 bases, with 18 bases between them. CDR3 length equals 15 residues. The CDR3 loop reads CASSTIRDGAYEQYF. The CDR3 DNA reads as TGTGCCAGCAGTACGATCCGGGACGGAGCATACGAGCAGTACTTC.

This clonotype has a single count. The gene calls are TRBV30 and TRBJ1-6; D remains unclear. This CDR3 has 14 amino acids. Trimming left V 3 bases short and J 4 bases short, with 10 bases between. Germline V gene data show CDR1 as GTSNPN and CDR2 as SVGIG (reference sequence). In DNA form, the CDR3 reads TGTGCCTGGAGCCCCCGAGGGTATAATTCACCCCTCCACTTT. Encoded protein: CAWSPRGYNSPLHF.

This clonotype turned up a few times. The chain is built from TRBV4-1 and TRBJ1-1; D is undetermined. From germline, CDR1 is MGHRA and CDR2 YSYEKL. The CDR3 covers 11 residues. V was cut by 8 bases and J by 10 bases, with 14 bases left in between. The DNA for the CDR3 is TGCGCCAGCGGGGAAAGGAGCGCAGCTTTCTTT. This sequence encodes CASGERSAAFF.

The sample holds many counts of this clonotype. The rearrangement joins TRBV29-1 to TRBJ2-3; TRBD2 matches 8 bases. The CDR3 runs 16 residues. Germline V gives CDR1 SQVTM, CDR2 ANQGSEA. Trimming at V came to 3 bases and at J to 3 bases, leaving 11 bases not matched to a gene. The CDR3 DNA reads TGCAGCGTTGACCAGCGGGGGAGTTTGGCGACAGATACGCAGTATTTT. This encodes CSVDQRGSLATDTQYF.

The chain carries TRBV7-2 and TRBJ2-5, with TRBD1 matching over 7 bases. The CDR3 sequence is 14 residues long. Trimming cost V 5 bases and J 9 bases; bases outside gene matches: 12. CDR1 SGHTA and CDR2 FQGNSA come from the germline V gene. CDR3 region: CASSHPDRPEAQYF. In DNA, the CDR3 is TGTGCCAGCAGCCATCCGGACAGGCCCGAGGCCCAGTACTTC.

This clonotype was seen ten or more times. The rearrangement links TRBV4-3 to TRBJ2-5; D may be TRBD1 (6 bases). The CDR3 is made up of 15 amino acids. With 1 base removed from V and 0 bases from J, the gap between germline ends came to 9 bases. Germline V gene sequence: CDR1 LGHNA, CDR2 YSLEER. The CDR3 DNA follows: TGCGCCAGCAGCCAAGGGGACACGGACCAAGAGACCCAGTACTTC. It encodes CASSQGDTDQETQYF.

This clonotype was seen repeatedly, ten times or more. The J gene is TRBJ2-3, the V gene TRBV5-5; TRBD1 aligns across 8 bases. Germline CDR1 reads SGHKS; CDR2 reads YYEKEE (reference sequence). V shed 4 bases, J shed 12 bases, and the junction held 13 bases outside the gene matches. The CDR3 consists of 14 residues. The CDR3 sequence is CASSPSLGDRQQYF. In DNA, the CDR3 is TGTGCCAGCAGCCCCTCGTTAGGGGACAGGCAACAGTATTTT.

This clonotype has a count of ten or more. The V call is TRBV12-3 or TRBV12-4, the J call TRBJ2-1; TRBD1 or TRBD2 may be the D gene (5 bases each). This CDR3 spans 18 amino acids. Trimming pared 1 base from V and 5 bases from J, leaving 21 bases between. The CDR3 DNA is TGTGCCAGCAGTTTAGATGGCGGTGGGGGAGTCGCCAACAATGAGCAGTTCTTC. Residues: CASSLDGGGGVANNEQFF.

The chain joins TRBV7-3 to TRBJ2-5; D is ambiguous. CDR1 SGHTA and CDR2 FQGTGA come from the germline V gene. V gave up 3 bases and J gave up 5 bases, with 10 bases separating them. The CDR3 spans 13 residues. The CDR3 is CASSLAPRETQYF. CDR3 DNA: TGTGCCAGCAGCTTGGCCCCCCGGGAGACCCAGTACTTC.

The rearrangement links TRBV7-2 to TRBJ1-5; D ambiguous. V was shortened by 1 base and J by 9 bases, with 19 bases between the two germline ends. CDR3 length equals 16 residues. Germline CDR1 reads SGHTA; CDR2 reads FQGNSA. The CDR3 region is CASSLVPNHGDWPQHF. The CDR3 nucleotides are TGTGCCAGCAGCTTAGTTCCGAATCACGGGGATTGGCCCCAGCATTTT.

This clonotype was picked up many times. The gene calls are TRBV4-1 and TRBJ2-7; 8 bases match TRBD1. The CDR3 extends over 15 amino acids. Trimming cost V 5 bases and J 5 bases; bases outside gene matches: 11. The V gene's germline CDR1 is MGHRA and CDR2 YSYEKL. The CDR3 here is CASSDIRTGSHEQYV. CDR3 bases: TGCGCCAGCAGCGACATTAGGACAGGGAGCCACGAGCAGTACGTC.

The table lists this clonotype with a few counts. The V call is TRBV20-1, the J call TRBJ2-3; 10 bases agree with TRBD2. The CDR3 is 13 residues long. J was trimmed by 8 bases and V by 5 bases; bases with no gene match: 7. Per germline, CDR1 DFQATT and CDR2 SNEGSKA (reference sequence). Here the CDR3 DNA reads TGCAGTGCTTCGCAGCGGGGGGGCGGTACGCAGTATTTT. The encoded protein is CSASQRGGGTQYF.

J is TRBJ2-3 and V is TRBV15; 8 nucleotides agree with TRBD1. V gave up 0 bases and J gave up 5 bases; unmatched junction bases: 7. Per germline, CDR1 LNHNV and CDR2 YYDKDF (reference sequence). The CDR3 has 16 amino acids. CDR3 residues: CATSRDGGQGGDTQYF. The DNA of the CDR3 is TGTGCCACCAGCAGAGATGGAGGACAGGGAGGAGATACGCAGTATTTT.

This clonotype has just a few counts. The genes are TRBV7-2 and TRBJ2-7, with TRBD2 matching 10 bases. V lost 5 bases and J lost 1; bases outside the gene matches: 5. From germline, CDR1 is SGHTA and CDR2 FQGNSA. This CDR3 is built from 15 residues. The CDR3 DNA reads as TGTGCCAGCAGCCTTAGCGGGGGGAGGTCCTACGAGCAGTACGTC. Amino acids: CASSLSGGRSYEQYV.